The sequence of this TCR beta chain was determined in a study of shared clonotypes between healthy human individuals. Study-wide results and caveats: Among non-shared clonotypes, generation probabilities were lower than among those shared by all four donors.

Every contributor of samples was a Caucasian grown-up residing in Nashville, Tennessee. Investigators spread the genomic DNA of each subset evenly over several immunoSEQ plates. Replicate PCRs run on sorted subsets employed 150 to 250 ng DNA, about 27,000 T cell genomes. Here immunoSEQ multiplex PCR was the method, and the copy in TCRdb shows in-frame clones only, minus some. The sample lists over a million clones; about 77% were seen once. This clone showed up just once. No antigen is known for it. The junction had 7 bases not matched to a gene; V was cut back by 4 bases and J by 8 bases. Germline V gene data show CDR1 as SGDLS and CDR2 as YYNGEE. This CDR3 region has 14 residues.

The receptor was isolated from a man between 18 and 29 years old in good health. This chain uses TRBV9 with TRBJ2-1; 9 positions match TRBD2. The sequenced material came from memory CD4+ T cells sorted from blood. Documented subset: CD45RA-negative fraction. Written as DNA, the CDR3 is TGTGCCAGCAGCTCCGCCGGGACTAGCCATGAGCAGTTCTTC. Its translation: CASSSAGTSHEQFF.